Following are 2 T cell receptor beta chains from one sample sequenced in a study of T cells in Graves' hyperthyroidism and ophthalmopathy. Amplified TCR beta CDR3 regions derived from RNA transcripts. A set of HTBI primers served as the primers for a first-round RT-PCR of the TCR CDR3. TCRdb re-analysed the multiplex PCR reads in MiXCR, keeping a single row per CDR3 protein. The data show under 400,000 distinct CDR3 sequences, with 15% to 17% seen just once and 25% to 35% held by the top ten. The sample comprised blood. These receptors came from a woman aged 18-29 years with Graves' hyperthyroidism that later progressed to Graves' ophthalmopathy.

This clonotype was counted at least ten times. V is TRBV6-1 and J is TRBJ2-3; D is uncertain. The V gene's germline CDR1 is MNHNS and CDR2 SASEGT. The CDR3 runs to 12 residues. V was pared by 8 bases and J by 4 bases, with 10 bases between. The CDR3 reads CASGRSSDTQYF. In nucleotides, the CDR3 is TGTGCCAGCGGTAGATCGTCAGATACGCAGTATTTT.

J is TRBJ2-7 and V is TRBV6-2 or TRBV6-3; 15 bases are a match to TRBD2. Trimming at V came to 9 bases and at J to 0 bases, leaving 6 bases not matched to a gene. The CDR3 sequence is 16 residues long. In germline, CDR1 is MNHEY, CDR2 SVGEGT. The CDR3 region has the DNA TGTGCCAGTGGACTAGCGGGAGGGGGGTGCTCCTACGAGCAGTACTTC. It is translated as CASGLAGGGCSYEQYF.